This T cell receptor (beta chain) was observed in a study of cytomegalovirus exposure and HLA in healthy donors. This clone is a singleton in its sample. Antigen: not known. The length of the CDR3 is 16 residues. Germline V CDR1 and CDR2: SEHNR, FQNEAQ (reference sequence). V gave up 2 bases and J gave up 3 bases; unmatched junction bases: 7. Sequencing was performed with immunoSEQ multiplex PCR; in TCRdb, only in-frame clones are kept and a portion is missing. Of roughly 52,000 clones listed, roughly 90% are singletons. Study-wide findings and caveats: Testing in vitro showed a few CMV-associated chains specific for CMV antigens. Cytomegalovirus association was listed for around 170 TCR beta chains. Reported performance of the classifier showed diagnosis of cytomegalovirus status with high specificity and sensitivity.

The donors were members of the validation cohort, which comprised more than 90 subjects and was separate from the first cohort of about 700 subjects. The sequence came from a man aged 18 to 30 in good health and CMV-seronegative. Sequenced sample: PBMCs. The J gene is TRBJ1-1, the V gene TRBV7-9; TRBD1 matches 9 bases. Written as DNA, the CDR3 is TGTGCCAGCAGCTTATACGAGGACAGGGGATACACTGAAGCTTTCTTT. Residues: CASSLYEDRGYTEAFF.